Below are 24 T cell receptor beta chains sequenced from a single sample in a study of cytotoxic CD8 clonotypes in ibrutinib-treated CLL. The method was immunoSEQ multiplex PCR; TCRdb's version includes in-frame clones alone and lacks a portion of them. The table has 160,000 or so clones, under 90% seen once. The sequencing here drew on PBMCs, taken after 24 months of ibrutinib treatment. The receptors originated from a human donor with chronic lymphocytic leukemia.

A few counts support this clone. This chain connects TRBV30 to TRBJ1-5; the D gene is possibly TRBD1 (5 bases). Germline-derived CDR1 and CDR2 are GTSNPN and SVGIG (reference sequence). V was trimmed by 2 bases and J by 7 bases, leaving 12 bases between them. The CDR3 covers 13 residues. This CDR3 reads CAWSLQWGQPQHF. In DNA, the CDR3 is TGTGCCTGGAGTCTTCAGTGGGGCCAGCCCCAGCATTTT.

Notes on this clone: Relative to the germline gene, one junction end is altered; a read error may explain this. The CDR3 nucleotides read TGCGCCAGCACCTTGACAGTGAACACTGAAGCTTTCTTT. It yields the protein CASTLTVNTEAFF. The chain has TRBV5-1 and TRBJ1-1; D might be TRBD1 (5 bases). The V gene's germline CDR1 is SGHRS and CDR2 YFSETQ. There are 13 residues in the CDR3.

This chain joins TRBV5-1 and TRBJ1-1; D call uncertain. The CDR3 is 17 residues long. Germline CDR1 SGHRS, CDR2 YFSETQ. V was cut by 3 bases and J by 3 bases, with 21 bases left in between. This chain's CDR3 is CASSSTLRPPEDTEAFF. The CDR3 coding sequence is TGCGCCAGCAGCTCAACCCTGAGACCCCCTGAGGACACTGAAGCTTTCTTT.

Details on this clone: This specimen includes other DNA sequences encoding the same CDR3. The chain has TRBV9 and TRBJ1-1; D gene uncertain. CDR1 is SGDLS, CDR2 YYNGEE, per germline. V lost 4 bases and J lost 1, with 11 bases in between. CDR3 length: 14 amino acids. The CDR3 loop is CASSSGQTNTEAFF. As DNA, the CDR3 is TGTGCCAGCAGCAGCGGGCAGACGAACACTGAAGCTTTCTTT.

The chain is built from TRBV5-1 and TRBJ2-1; TRBD2 aligns across 8 bases. Germline trimming cut 3 bases from V and 4 bases from J; bases unmatched to any gene: 6. Germline-derived CDR1 and CDR2 are SGHRS and YFSETQ. The CDR3 consists of 15 residues. The DNA for the CDR3 is TGCGCCAGCAGCTCCGGGGGGGCAAATTACAATGAGCAGTTCTTC. This codes for CASSSGGANYNEQFF.

The chain has TRBV30 and TRBJ1-2, with 8 bases lining up with TRBD1. Germline values: CDR1 GTSNPN, CDR2 SVGIG (reference sequence). The CDR3 runs to 11 residues. Unmatched junction bases numbered 3, after V lost 4 bases and J lost 8 bases. The chain's CDR3 is CAWTGGKGYTF. The DNA for the CDR3 is TGTGCCTGGACAGGGGGCAAAGGCTACACCTTC.

Only one count was recorded for this clone. The chain uses TRBV5-1 and TRBJ1-1, with 8 bases matching TRBD1. The CDR3 runs to 14 residues. V lost 9 bases and J lost 1; bases outside the gene matches: 8. Germline assignment: CDR1 SGHRS and CDR2 YFSETQ. CDR3 amino acids: CATLEQGENTEAFF. The DNA for the CDR3 is TGCGCCACACTAGAACAGGGGGAGAACACTGAAGCTTTCTTT.

V usage is TRBV5-8 and J usage is TRBJ1-3, with D maybe TRBD1 (5 bases). Looked up from germline, CDR1 is SGHTS and CDR2 is YDEGEE. The germline V and J ends were trimmed by 0 bases and 6 bases, with 10 bases remaining between them. The CDR3 sequence is 14 residues long. The CDR3 bases are TGTGCCAGCAGCTTGGTAGGGGAGCTAAACACCATATATTTT. Residues: CASSLVGELNTIYF.

The V gene is TRBV2, the J gene TRBJ2-7; D not resolved. Trimming took 6 bases from V and 9 from J, leaving 12 bases between them. The CDR3 length is 11 residues. CDR1 is SNHLY, CDR2 FYNNEI, per germline. Here the CDR3 DNA reads TGTGCCAGCAGCCCCCATTCTATGCAGTACTTC. Its protein is CASSPHSMQYF.

The chain employs TRBV7-3 and TRBJ1-1; D gene uncertain. The germline V gene has CDR1 SGHTA and CDR2 FQGTGA. With 2 bases removed from V and 0 bases from J, the gap between germline ends came to 10 bases. This CDR3 region has 15 residues. The CDR3 sequence is CASSLSLGLNTEAFF. DNA of the CDR3: TGTGCCAGCAGCTTATCTTTAGGCCTGAACACTGAAGCTTTCTTT.

The V gene is TRBV28, the J gene TRBJ1-2, with 8 bases identical to TRBD1. The CDR3 runs to 17 residues. Per germline, CDR1 MDHEN and CDR2 SYDVKM. Germline trimming cut 2 bases from V and 4 bases from J; bases unmatched to any gene: 12. CDR3 sequence reads: CASSLPQGEHLFYGYTF. The DNA of the CDR3 is TGTGCCAGCAGTTTACCACAGGGGGAACATTTGTTCTATGGCTACACCTTC.

The CDR3 bases are TGCGCCAGCAGCCAAGATCTAGCGTCCCTGGGCGGCATTCAGTACTTC. Protein sequence: CASSQDLASLGGIQYF. The chain uses TRBV4-1 and TRBJ2-4, with D tentatively TRBD2 (6 bases). V was clipped by 0 bases and J by 9 bases, with 18 bases between them. Germline V gene sequence: CDR1 MGHRA, CDR2 YSYEKL. The CDR3 spans 16 residues.

V gene TRBV28 combines with J gene TRBJ1-2; D perhaps matches TRBD1 (6 bases). The CDR3 sequence is 16 residues long. V was trimmed by 3 bases and J by 8 bases, leaving 22 bases between them. The germline gives CDR1 MDHEN, CDR2 SYDVKM. The CDR3 loop is CASSLARRGRGRGYTF. The DNA for the CDR3 is TGTGCCAGCAGTTTGGCTCGCCGCGGCAGGGGAAGGGGCTACACCTTC.

The J gene is TRBJ1-2, the V gene TRBV5-1; D remains ambiguous. The CDR3 totals 14 residues. Germline V lookup: CDR1 SGHRS, CDR2 YFSETQ. Trimming cost V 0 bases and J 3 bases, with 9 bases left between them. CDR3 DNA: TGCGCCAGCAGCTTGGCGGCCCGCGACTATGGCTACACCTTC. It encodes CASSLAARDYGYTF.

CDR3 protein: CASSQERWETQYF. CDR3 coding DNA: TGTGCCAGCAGCCAAGAACGGTGGGAGACCCAGTACTTC. The V gene is TRBV4-2, the J gene TRBJ2-5; D gene ambiguous. The CDR3 has 13 residues. CDR1 LGHNA and CDR2 YNFKEQ come from the germline V gene. The V end was cut by 0 bases, the J end by 5 bases, with 7 bases between.

The chain combines TRBV4-2 with TRBJ2-3; TRBD2 agrees at 8 bases. From germline, CDR1 is LGHNA and CDR2 YNFKEQ. This CDR3 has 16 amino acids. The junction had 7 bases not matched to a gene; V was cut back by 4 bases and J by 1 base. The CDR3 spells CASSPFGGGRTDTQYF. The CDR3 coding sequence is TGTGCCAGCAGCCCCTTCGGCGGGGGGCGCACAGATACGCAGTATTTT.

V gene TRBV5-1 combines with J gene TRBJ1-1, with D tentatively TRBD1 (5 bases). This CDR3 is built from 14 residues. CDR1 is SGHRS, CDR2 YFSETQ, per germline. Trimming cost V 5 bases and J 1 base, with 12 bases left between them. CDR3 in DNA: TGCGCCAGCAGTCACGGTGACAGGAACACTGAAGCTTTCTTT. Translated, it gives CASSHGDRNTEAFF. The full variable domain, its missing parts supplied by reference TRBV5-1 and TRBJ1-1, is KAGVTQTPRYLIKTRGQQVTLSCSPISGHRSVSWYQQTPGQGLQFLFEYFSETQRNKGNFPGRFSGRQFSNSRSEMNVSTLELGDSALYLCASSHGDRNTEAFFGQGTRLTVV.

The CDR3, as DNA: TGTGCCAGCAGCCGGGACGCGGGATATAATGAAAAACTGTTTTTT. It encodes CASSRDAGYNEKLFF. V gene TRBV6-5 combines with J gene TRBJ1-4; TRBD1 is a possible D gene (5 bases). V was pared by 6 bases and J by 4 bases, with 15 bases between. CDR1 is MNHEY and CDR2 is SVGAGI in the germline V gene. The length of the CDR3 is 15 residues.

This clone was recorded only once. The rearrangement uses TRBV11-2 and TRBJ1-2, with a weak D call TRBD1 (6 bases). CDR3 length equals 16 residues. The V end was cut by 0 bases, the J end by 4 bases, with 15 bases between. Per germline, CDR1 SGHAT and CDR2 FQNNGV. CDR3: CASSLDSQDSLYGYTF. CDR3 coding DNA: TGTGCCAGCAGCTTAGATTCACAGGACAGCCTCTATGGCTACACCTTC.

The genes are TRBV29-1 and TRBJ2-7; the match to TRBD2 covers 10 bases. CDR3 length: 15 residues. Germline trimming cut 4 bases from V and 5 bases from J; bases unmatched to any gene: 11. CDR1 SQVTM and CDR2 ANQGSEA come from the germline V gene. The CDR3 loop is CSVVERGGGRDEQYF. The CDR3, as DNA: TGCAGCGTTGTGGAGCGGGGGGGCGGGCGTGACGAGCAGTACTTC.

This clone appeared once. The gene calls are TRBV9 and TRBJ2-5; 9 bases fit TRBD2. Germline lookup yields CDR1 SGDLS and CDR2 YYNGEE. CDR3 length: 16 amino acids. V shed 2 bases, J shed 1 base, and the junction held 6 bases outside the gene matches. CDR3 sequence reads: CASSVNGLASQETQYF. CDR3 DNA sequence: TGTGCCAGCAGCGTCAATGGACTAGCGAGCCAAGAGACCCAGTACTTC.

The chain combines TRBV6-6 with TRBJ2-1; maybe TRBD1 (5 bases). This CDR3 has 13 residues. Germline V lookup: CDR1 MNHNY, CDR2 SVGAGI (reference sequence). The germline V and J ends were trimmed by 7 bases and 5 bases, with 12 bases remaining between them. The CDR3 DNA sequence: TGTGCCAGCACCCAGGGTTGGGACAATGAGCAGTTCTTC. This translates into CASTQGWDNEQFF.

The CDR3 nucleotides are TGTGCCAGCTCAACCCGACAGGGGAAGAACACTGAAGCTTTCTTT. It encodes CASSTRQGKNTEAFF. This sequence joins TRBV18 and TRBJ1-1, with 8 bases aligning to TRBD1. The CDR3 totals 15 residues. The V and J ends lost 5 bases and 1 base, in that order; junction bases with no gene match: 6. Germline V gene data show CDR1 as KGHSH and CDR2 as LQKENI.

The J gene is TRBJ2-1, the V gene TRBV18; unclear D gene. With 0 bases removed from V and 9 bases from J, the gap between germline ends came to 9 bases. CDR1 KGHSH and CDR2 LQKENI come from the germline V gene. The CDR3 consists of 13 residues. As DNA, the CDR3 is TGTGCCAGCTCACCACCAGATACCCTTGAGCAGTTCTTC. As protein: CASSPPDTLEQFF. Full variable domain (outside the CDR3, taken from reference TRBV18 and TRBJ2-1): NAGVMQNPRHLVRRRGQEARLRCSPMKGHSHVYWYRQLPEEGLKFMVYLQKENIIDESGMPKERFSAEFPKEGPSILRIQQVVRGDSAAYFCASSPPDTLEQFFGPGTRLTVL.